This is a list of T cell receptor beta chains from one sample in a study of blood T cells in healthy people across ages. TCRdb redid the calling of the 5' RACE reads with MiXCR, one entry per CDR3 protein. The table lists 650,000 to 700,000 distinct CDR3 sequences, about 34% of them singletons, with approximately 15% in the top ten. Sequencing was carried out using blood. These receptors were obtained from a woman older than 75 in good health. Both conserved end residues are part of each CDR3. D genes are given only for firm matches. Clone size is given for some rows only: seen once, a few or many times, or a class if the clone is expanded.

. TRBJ2-1 TRBD1 TRBV4-2 CASSQDKGGAAYNEQFF TGTGCCAGCAGCCAAGATAAAGGGGGCGCGGCCTACAATGAGCAGTTCTTC
many TRBJ2-5 . TRBV25-1 CASAWKDAGTQYF TGTGCCAGCGCCTGGAAGGACGCTGGGACCCAGTACTTC
many TRBJ1-6 . TRBV7-8 CASSLARQGSSYNSPLHF TGTGCCAGCAGCTTAGCGAGGCAGGGGAGCTCCTATAATTCACCCCTCCACTTT
few TRBJ1-3 TRBD1 TRBV10-3 CAIRAGTGGARGNTIYF TGTGCCATCAGGGCCGGGACAGGGGGCGCGAGAGGAAACACCATATATTTT
many TRBJ2-5 TRBD1 TRBV10-3 CAISPGTVQETQYF TGTGCCATCAGTCCCGGGACAGTTCAAGAGACCCAGTACTTC
many TRBJ2-1 . TRBV28 CASSSPGQFF TGTGCCAGCAGTTCCCCCGGGCAGTTCTTC
few TRBJ2-5 TRBD1 TRBV2 CASRRTGDRETQYF TGTGCCAGCAGGCGGACAGGGGACAGGGAGACCCAGTACTTC
. TRBJ2-1 . TRBV9 CASSVLAGPEQFF TGTGCCAGCAGCGTACTAGCTGGACCTGAGCAGTTCTTC
many TRBJ1-2 TRBD1 TRBV3-1 CASSQATGFNYGYTF TGTGCCAGCAGCCAAGCGACAGGGTTTAACTATGGCTACACCTTC
many TRBJ2-5 . TRBV11-2 CASSLDGGAEETQYF TGTGCCAGCAGCTTAGATGGGGGAGCAGAAGAGACCCAGTACTTC
many TRBJ2-7 . TRBV20-1 CSARVAGGSYEQYF TGCAGTGCTAGAGTGGCAGGGGGGTCCTACGAGCAGTACTTC
few TRBJ1-2 TRBD1 TRBV7-9 CASSLAVTGYGYTF TGTGCCAGCAGCTTAGCGGTGACAGGGTATGGCTACACCTTC
many TRBJ2-1 . TRBV6-2/TRBV6-3 CASRYGSLGYNEQFF TGTGCCAGCAGATACGGCAGCCTCGGGTACAATGAGCAGTTCTTC
. TRBJ2-1 . TRBV6-5 CASSRDGSNERFF TGTGCCAGCAGCAGGGACGGCAGCAATGAGCGGTTCTTC
. TRBJ1-1 . TRBV7-9 CASSLVPGGHEAFF TGTGCCAGCAGCTTAGTTCCGGGGGGCCATGAAGCTTTCTTT